This T cell receptor (beta chain) came from a study of cytomegalovirus exposure and HLA in healthy donors. Healthy donors of bone marrow made up the group. With regard to this clone: The antigen is undetermined.

The ends lost 6 bases at V and 7 bases at J; junction bases unmatched: 8. The CDR3 covers 16 residues. Germline CDR1 reads MNHEY; CDR2 reads SMNVEV (reference sequence). General study results and limits: There were several of the most significant clusters that appeared linked to common viral pathogens in a later analysis. The availability of immune exposure information extended only to CMV serostatus. The dataset shows that most TCR sequences were rare, while some public TCRs occurred in many donors.

Researchers ran the PCR with 60 Vbeta and 13 Jbeta primers. Here immunoSEQ multiplex PCR was the method, and the copy in TCRdb shows in-frame clones only, minus some. The profile shows some 110,000 clones, about four fifths of them singletons. This clonotype was sampled from a young man in good health and CMV-seropositive. The sample consisted of PBMCs. This sequence joins TRBV27 and TRBJ2-2; 13 bases match TRBD2. The CDR3 is CASRTSGGPAGGELFF. The CDR3 DNA reads as TGTGCCAGCAGGACTAGCGGGGGGCCGGCGGGCGGGGAGCTGTTTTTT.